Listed here are 8 T cell receptor beta chains from one sample, sequenced in a study of CD8+ T cells in alopecia areata listed by TCRdb under 2018. Receptor amplification or capture employed the immunoSEQ multiplex PCR assay. RNA was extracted from all samples and reverse transcribed into cDNA, which served as template for TCR sequencing. The table comes from immuneACCESS by way of TCRdb, which keeps in-frame sequences with V and J called. Part of the clones is missing from these tables; in studies checked, under half for an unresolved V gene and the rest for unknown reasons. For this sample the table gives some 110,000 clones, of which around 50% were detected only once. The top ten constitute more than 10% of the sample. The sample's time point label is to be understood as: about 25 weeks on oral tofacitinib. Interpreted using the paper, the treatment or condition label stands for: oral pan-JAK inhibitor, 5-10 mg twice daily.

The material was CD8+ T cells sorted from blood, obtained at week 24, from a patient treated with tofacitinib. The receptors shown here come from a human donor with alopecia areata.

Details on this clone: Other DNA sequences in this sample translate to the same CDR3. This sequence joins TRBV6-5 and TRBJ2-7, with D tentatively TRBD1 or TRBD2 (5 bases each). With 2 bases removed from V and 3 bases from J, the gap between germline ends came to 8 bases. This CDR3 is built from 13 residues. CDR1 is MNHEY and CDR2 is SVGAGI in the germline V gene. CDR3 sequence reads: CASSYGGSYEQYF. The CDR3 coding sequence is TGTGCCAGCAGTTACGGGGGAAGCTACGAGCAGTACTTC.

V and J are TRBV27 and TRBJ1-2; 9 bases are a match to TRBD1. Germline CDR1 MNHEY, CDR2 SMNVEV (reference sequence). CDR3 length: 13 amino acids. V shed 4 bases and J 8 bases; nucleotides not matched to a gene: 5. CDR3 sequence: CASSSTGGKGYTF. The DNA of the CDR3 is TGTGCCAGCAGTTCCACAGGGGGCAAAGGCTACACCTTC.

In its sample, this clone was seen once. V is TRBV21-1 and J is TRBJ2-5; the DNA was not compared with TRBD2, the D call given in the table. TRBV21-1 is a pseudogene locus. The CDR3 has 12 residues. The CDR3 DNA sequence: TGTGCCAGCAGCAAACTCCTTCCGGGGGAGTACTTC. This encodes CASSKLLPGEYF.

This rearrangement joins TRBV30 to TRBJ2-7; 12 nucleotides agree with TRBD2. The CDR3 has 13 residues. The germline V gene encodes CDR1 GTSNPN and CDR2 SVGIG (reference sequence). Trimming took 5 bases from V and 2 from J; bases not matched to a gene: 1. CDR3 DNA sequence: TGTGCCTGGGGACTAGCGGGAACCTACGAGCAGTACTTC. It codes for CAWGLAGTYEQYF. The variable domain in full, with the rest retrieved from reference TRBV30 and TRBJ2-7, is SQTIHQWPATLVQPVGSPLSLECTVEGTSNPNLYWYRQAAGRGLQLLFYSVGIGQISSEVPQNLSASRPQDRQFILSSKKLLLSDSGFYLCAWGLAGTYEQYFGPGTRLTVT.

J is TRBJ2-7 and V is TRBV13, with 9 nucleotides matching TRBD1. This CDR3 region has 16 residues. Germline CDR1 PRHDT, CDR2 FYEKMQ (reference sequence). J gave up 1 base and V 5 bases, and 9 bases lay outside the gene matches. CDR3 nucleotides: TGTGCCAGCAGCCCCCCGGGGACAGGGCCATCCTACGAGCAGTACTTC. This sequence encodes CASSPPGTGPSYEQYF.

CDR3 DNA sequence: TGTGCCAGCAGGCCCCGGGACAGGAGCTCCTATAATTCACCCCTCCACTTT. Protein sequence: CASRPRDRSSYNSPLHF. The chain employs TRBV7-9 and TRBJ1-6; 8 bases map to TRBD1. With 6 bases clipped from V and 0 bases from J, the junction kept 7 bases outside the gene matches. Looked up from germline, CDR1 is SEHNR and CDR2 is FQNEAQ (reference sequence). CDR3 size: 17 residues.

This clone was seen a handful of times. The rearrangement uses TRBV27 and TRBJ2-3; 7 bases align to TRBD2. Trimming removed 5 bases from V and 5 bases from J; junction bases left unmatched: 28. The CDR3 spans 21 residues. In germline, CDR1 is MNHEY, CDR2 SMNVEV (reference sequence). CDR3 nucleotides: TGTGCCAGCAGTACACGCTCGAAATCCTTAGCGGGCGACCCCCTGGGAGATACGCAGTATTTT. This encodes CASSTRSKSLAGDPLGDTQYF.

The chain employs TRBV4-1 and TRBJ1-2; D remains ambiguous. From germline, CDR1 is MGHRA and CDR2 YSYEKL. The V and J ends lost 1 base and 7 bases respectively, with 10 bases between them. The CDR3 consists of 13 residues. CDR3 nucleotides: TGCGCCAGCAGCCAAGTGGAGAGTGGTGGCTACACCTTC. Translated, it gives CASSQVESGGYTF.